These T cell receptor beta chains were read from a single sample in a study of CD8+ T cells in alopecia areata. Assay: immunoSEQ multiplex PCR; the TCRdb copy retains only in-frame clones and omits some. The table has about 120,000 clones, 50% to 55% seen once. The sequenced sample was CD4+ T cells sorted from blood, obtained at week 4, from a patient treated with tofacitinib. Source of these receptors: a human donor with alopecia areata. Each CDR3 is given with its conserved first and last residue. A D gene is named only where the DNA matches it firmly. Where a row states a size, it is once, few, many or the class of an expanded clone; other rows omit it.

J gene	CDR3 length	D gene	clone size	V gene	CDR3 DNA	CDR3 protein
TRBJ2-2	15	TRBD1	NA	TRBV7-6	TGTGCCAGCAGCGTGACAGGGGTCAACACCGGGGAGCTGTTTTTT	CASSVTGVNTGELFF
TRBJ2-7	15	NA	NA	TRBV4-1	TGCGCCAGCAGGACGGGGGTCGGGGGGCGGTACGAGCAGTACTTC	CASRTGVGGRYEQYF
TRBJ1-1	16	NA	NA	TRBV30	TGTGCCTGGAGAAGTCCAGGCCTAGCAGGGAACACTGAAGCTTTCTTT	CAWRSPGLAGNTEAFF
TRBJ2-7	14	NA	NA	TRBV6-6	TGTGCCAGCAGTTACACGGGGGAGAACTACGAGCAGTACTTC	CASSYTGENYEQYF
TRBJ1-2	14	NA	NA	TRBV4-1	TGCGCCAGCAGCCCCCTTGGACGGAACTATGGCTACACCTTC	CASSPLGRNYGYTF
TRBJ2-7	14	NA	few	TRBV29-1	TGCAGCGTTTCGCCGGGACGGTCATTCTACGAGCAGTACTTC	CSVSPGRSFYEQYF
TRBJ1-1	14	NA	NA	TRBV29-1	TGCAGCGTTAAAACAAGGCTGGGGAACACTGAAGCTTTCTTT	CSVKTRLGNTEAFF
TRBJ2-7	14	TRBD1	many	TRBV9	TGTGCCAGCAGCGTTCAACAGGGGGTTGGCGAGCAGTACTTC	CASSVQQGVGEQYF
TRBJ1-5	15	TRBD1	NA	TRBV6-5	TGTGCCAGCAGCCCTGACAGGGCCCTCAATCAGCCCCAGCATTTT	CASSPDRALNQPQHF
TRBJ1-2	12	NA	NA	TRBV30	TGTGCCTGGAGTATGGCCTCTTATGGCTACACCTTC	CAWSMASYGYTF
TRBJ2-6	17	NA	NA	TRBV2	TGTGCCAGCAGTTATTCAAAGGGGGGCGCTGGGGCCAACGTCCTGACTTTC	CASSYSKGGAGANVLTF
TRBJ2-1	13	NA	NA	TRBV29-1	TGCAGCGTTGAAAGAAGTCTATACAATGAGCAGTTCTTC	CSVERSLYNEQFF
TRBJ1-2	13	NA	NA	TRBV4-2	TGTGCCAGCAGCCAAGGGTCGGACAGTGGCTACACCTTC	CASSQGSDSGYTF
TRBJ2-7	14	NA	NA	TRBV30	TGTGCCTGGAAGTTTGGCCCCGGCTCCTACGAGCAGTACTTC	CAWKFGPGSYEQYF
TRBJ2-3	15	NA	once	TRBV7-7	TGTGCCAGCAGCGAAAAAGCTGCTAGCACGGATACGCAGTATTTT	CASSEKAASTDTQYF
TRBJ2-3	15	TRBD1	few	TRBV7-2	TGTGCCAGCAGCCCCGGGGACAGTTTGTCAGATACGCAGTATTTT	CASSPGDSLSDTQYF
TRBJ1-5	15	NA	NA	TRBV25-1	TGTGCCAGCAGTGATGCTTCGGGGGGCAATCAGCCCCAGCATTTT	CASSDASGGNQPQHF
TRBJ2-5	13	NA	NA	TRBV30	TGTGCCTGGACCCCATTGACTACTGAGACCCAGTACTTC	CAWTPLTTETQYF
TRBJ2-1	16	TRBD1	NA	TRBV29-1	TGCAGCGTTCCCCACCTCCCCGGGACAGGGAGGAGTGAGCAGTTCTTC	CSVPHLPGTGRSEQFF
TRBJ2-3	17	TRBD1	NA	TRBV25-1	TGTGCCAGCAGTGAAAATTTGAGGGACAGCTTTACAGATACGCAGTATTTT	CASSENLRDSFTDTQYF
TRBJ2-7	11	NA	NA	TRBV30	TGTGCCGGGACCTGGGGCTACGAGCAGTACTTC	CAGTWGYEQYF
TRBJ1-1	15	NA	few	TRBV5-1	TGCGCCAGCAGCTTGTGGACGGGATTGAACACTGAAGCTTTCTTT	CASSLWTGLNTEAFF
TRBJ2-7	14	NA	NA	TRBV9	TGTGCCAGCAGCGTAGGGCCGGGCTCCTACGAGCAGTACTTC	CASSVGPGSYEQYF
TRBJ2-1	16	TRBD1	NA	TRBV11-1	TGTGCCAGCAGCGAACCGGGACAGGGGGCCGGTGATGAGCAGTTCTTC	CASSEPGQGAGDEQFF
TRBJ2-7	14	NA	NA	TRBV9	TGTGCCAGCAGCGAGACAGGGAGGGAGGGCGAGCAGTACTTC	CASSETGREGEQYF
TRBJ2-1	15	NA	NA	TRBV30	TGTGCCTGGAAAGGGGCCAACTTCGAGTACAATGAGCAGTTCTTC	CAWKGANFEYNEQFF
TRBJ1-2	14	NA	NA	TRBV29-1	TGCAGCGCCGAAAATTATCAACAGGGATGGGGCTACACCTTC	CSAENYQQGWGYTF
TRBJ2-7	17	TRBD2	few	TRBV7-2	TGTGCCAGCAGCTCCCGCACCACTAGCGGGAGGGCTGGCGAGCAGTACTTC	CASSSRTTSGRAGEQYF
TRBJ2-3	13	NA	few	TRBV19	TGTGCCACCGGTCGGGAGAACACAGATACGCAGTATTTT	CATGRENTDTQYF
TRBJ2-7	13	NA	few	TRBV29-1	TGCAGCGCCTTAGCCGGGCCAGCCTACGAGCAGTACTTC	CSALAGPAYEQYF
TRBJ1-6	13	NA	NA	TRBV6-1	TGTGCCAGCTTCAGGACTTATAATTCACCCCTCCACTTT	CASFRTYNSPLHF
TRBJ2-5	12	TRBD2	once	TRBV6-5	TGTGCCAGCCGCAGGGAGGGGGAGACCCAGTACTTC	CASRREGETQYF
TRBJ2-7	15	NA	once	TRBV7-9	TGTGCCAGCAGCCCCTCTGCATTCTCCTCCTACGAGCAGTACTTC	CASSPSAFSSYEQYF
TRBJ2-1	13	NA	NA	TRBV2	TGTGCCAGCAGTGAAGCTCGGGGAAATGAGCAGTTCTTC	CASSEARGNEQFF
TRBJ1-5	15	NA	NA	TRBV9	TGTGCCAGCAGCGTTGGGGCCGGGGTTAATCAGCCCCAGCATTTT	CASSVGAGVNQPQHF
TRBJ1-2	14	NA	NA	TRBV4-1	TGCGCCAGCACCCACTCTGAAAGACAGGTTGGCTACACCTTC	CASTHSERQVGYTF
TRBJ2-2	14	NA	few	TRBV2	TGTGCCAGCAGTTGGAATGGTGCCACCGGGGAGCTGTTTTTT	CASSWNGATGELFF
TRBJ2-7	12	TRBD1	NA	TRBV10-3	TGTGCCATCAGACCCGACAGGGGCGAGCAGTACTTC	CAIRPDRGEQYF
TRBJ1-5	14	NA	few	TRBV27	TGTGCCAGCAGTCTCGGGTATAGCAATCAGCCCCAGCATTTT	CASSLGYSNQPQHF
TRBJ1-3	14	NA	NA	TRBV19	TGTGCCAGTAATGATTGGGGATCTGGAAACACCATATATTTT	CASNDWGSGNTIYF
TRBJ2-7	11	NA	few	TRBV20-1	TGCAGTGCTACGCCTCACTACGAGCAGTACTTC	CSATPHYEQYF
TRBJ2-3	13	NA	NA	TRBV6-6	TGTGCCAGCAGTGGGGGCCATACAGATACGCAGTATTTT	CASSGGHTDTQYF
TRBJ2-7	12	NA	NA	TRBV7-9	TGTGCCAGCAGCTTAGACACCTACGAGCAGTACTTC	CASSLDTYEQYF
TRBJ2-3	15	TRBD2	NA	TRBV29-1	TGCAGCGTGGCCTCGGGGGGGAGGAACACAGATACGCAGTATTTT	CSVASGGRNTDTQYF
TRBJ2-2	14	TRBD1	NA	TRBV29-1	TGCAGCGTTGACCCGGGACAGGGGAAGAGGGAGCTGTTTTTT	CSVDPGQGKRELFF
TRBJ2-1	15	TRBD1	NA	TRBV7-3	TGTGCCAGCAGCCCGGGACAGCCCTCCTACAATGAGCAGTTCTTC	CASSPGQPSYNEQFF
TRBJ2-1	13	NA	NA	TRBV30	TGTGCCTGGAGTGCCCCTTCTAGGAATGAGCAGTTCTTC	CAWSAPSRNEQFF
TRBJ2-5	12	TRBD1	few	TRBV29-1	TGCAGCGGGGGACAGGGTATGAAGACCCAGTACTTC	CSGGQGMKTQYF
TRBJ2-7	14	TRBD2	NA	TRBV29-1	TGCAGCGCCCAAGTCGCTAGCGGGCGGCGGGAGCAGTACTTC	CSAQVASGRREQYF